The 13 T cell receptor beta chains given below trace back to one sample, sequenced in a study of T-cell memory formation after mild COVID-19. TCRdb analysed the 5' RACE reads with MiXCR anew, one entry per CDR3 protein. In the table there are roughly 240,000 distinct CDR3 sequences, 15% of which are singletons. The sequenced sample consisted of PBMCs or a T cell subset sorted from them (not recorded which). The receptor source for this set is an adult woman who had mild COVID-19 (a few samples of this study predate the infection). Cell type and time point are not known.

The chain links TRBV7-2 to TRBJ1-1; perhaps TRBD1 as D (5 bases). CDR3 length: 13 amino acids. The V gene lost 7 bases and the J gene lost 1 base, with 10 bases spanning the gap. The germline CDR1 and CDR2 sequences are SGHTA and FQGNSA. The CDR3 sequence is CASTKGRNTEAFF. CDR3 coding DNA: TGTGCCAGCACTAAGGGGAGGAACACTGAAGCTTTCTTT.

This clonotype was found a few times. The rearrangement joins TRBV6-5 to TRBJ1-1; D might be TRBD1 (6 bases). CDR1 MNHEY and CDR2 SVGAGI come from the germline V gene. CDR3 size: 14 residues. Trimming took off 7 bases at V and 1 base at J, with 13 bases between the two ends. The CDR3 protein is CASKKDRSNTEAFF. The CDR3 DNA follows: TGTGCCAGCAAAAAGGACAGATCGAACACTGAAGCTTTCTTT.

This clonotype was seen a few times. The chain has TRBV20-1 and TRBJ1-6; D not resolved. The CDR3 runs 15 residues. V lost 0 bases, J lost 7 bases, and 13 bases lay in between. The germline V gene encodes CDR1 DFQATT and CDR2 SNEGSKA (reference sequence). The CDR3 region has the DNA TGCAGTGCTAGAGAAATAGGCCGTTTCAATTCACCCCTCCACTTT. As protein: CSAREIGRFNSPLHF.

The chain employs TRBV12-3 or TRBV12-4 and TRBJ1-1; D call uncertain. The CDR3 contains 14 residues. Trimming took off 2 bases at V and 1 base at J, with 8 bases between the two ends. CDR3 loop: CASSLRHKNTEAFF. The DNA for the CDR3 is TGTGCCAGCAGTTTACGGCACAAGAACACTGAAGCTTTCTTT.

In its sample, this clonotype was seen once. The chain employs TRBV6-5 and TRBJ2-3; D remains ambiguous. From germline, CDR1 is MNHEY and CDR2 SVGAGI. CDR3 length: 15 amino acids. V lost 2 bases to trimming and J lost 0 bases, with 9 bases between them. Here the CDR3 reads CASSYQAASTDTQYF. The DNA for the CDR3 is TGTGCCAGCAGTTACCAGGCGGCTAGCACAGATACGCAGTATTTT.

At least ten counts were recorded for this clonotype. The chain combines TRBV25-1 with TRBJ1-2; TRBD1 matches at 10 bases. Trimming took 1 base from V and 7 from J; bases not matched to a gene: 6. Germline CDR1 is MGHDK and CDR2 is SYGVNS. The CDR3 contains 15 residues. The CDR3 nucleotides are TGTGCCAGCAGTGAATCGGGAGGGACAGGGGCTGGCTACACCTTC. Translating it yields CASSESGGTGAGYTF.

This clonotype appeared a few times. The V call is TRBV9, the J call TRBJ1-2; TRBD1 is a possible D gene (5 bases). V lost 4 bases and J lost 4, with 20 bases in between. The CDR3 totals 16 residues. Looked up from germline, CDR1 is SGDLS and CDR2 is YYNGEE. The CDR3 nucleotides read TGTGCCAGCAGCCCCTCCCAGGGAGGGTCGCCCTATGGCTACACCTTC. This encodes CASSPSQGGSPYGYTF.

This clonotype was counted between two and nine times. The gene calls are TRBV5-1 and TRBJ2-2; D gene unclear. With 6 bases removed from V and 4 bases from J, the gap between germline ends came to 13 bases. Germline-derived CDR1 and CDR2 are SGHRS and YFSETQ. The CDR3 spans 14 residues. CDR3 sequence (DNA): TGCGCCAGCACCAACTCGGTCGGCACCGGGGAGCTGTTTTTT. It codes for CASTNSVGTGELFF.

The chain recombines TRBV5-1 with TRBJ1-2; TRBD1 might be the D (5 bases). The V gene lost 9 bases and the J gene lost 5 bases, with 14 bases spanning the gap. The CDR3 sequence is 12 residues long. Looked up from germline, CDR1 is SGHRS and CDR2 is YFSETQ. DNA for the CDR3: TGCGCCACCAGGGACCAGGGTTATGGCTACACCTTC. Residues: CATRDQGYGYTF.

This chain uses TRBV12-3 or TRBV12-4 with TRBJ1-2; no definite D call. The CDR3 extends over 13 amino acids. The V end lost 2 bases, the J end lost 8 bases, and 12 bases lay between the germline ends. CDR3 sequence (DNA): TGTGCCAGCAGTTTACTGGCTCGTCCGGGCTACACCTTC. Translating it yields CASSLLARPGYTF.

This clonotype was observed a handful of times. V and J are TRBV3-1 and TRBJ2-4, with TRBD2 matching 13 bases. Germline lookup yields CDR1 LGHDT and CDR2 YNNKEL (reference sequence). Trimming removed 1 base from V and 1 base from J; junction bases left unmatched: 4. The CDR3 is 18 amino acids. The CDR3 reads CASSQGLAGGGAKNIQYF. The CDR3 DNA reads as TGTGCCAGCAGCCAAGGACTAGCGGGAGGTGGGGCCAAAAACATTCAGTACTTC.

The J gene is TRBJ2-7, the V gene TRBV11-2; 7 bases agree with TRBD2. The CDR3 covers 16 residues. CDR1 is SGHAT and CDR2 is FQNNGV in the germline V gene. V gave up 3 bases and J gave up 6 bases; unmatched junction bases: 14. Written as DNA, the CDR3 is TGTGCCAGCAGCTTCATCTGCGGGAGCGAGACGTGCGAGCAGTACTTC. This codes for CASSFICGSETCEQYF.

This clonotype was seen a few times. The CDR3 DNA reads TGTGCCAGCAGTTTAGCGCTCGGGGGATTGGCTTTCTTT. Encoded protein: CASSLALGGLAFF. This rearrangement joins TRBV12-3 or TRBV12-4 to TRBJ1-1; D possibly corresponds to TRBD1 (5 bases). CDR3 length: 13 residues. Trimming left V 0 bases short and J 11 bases short, with 13 bases between.